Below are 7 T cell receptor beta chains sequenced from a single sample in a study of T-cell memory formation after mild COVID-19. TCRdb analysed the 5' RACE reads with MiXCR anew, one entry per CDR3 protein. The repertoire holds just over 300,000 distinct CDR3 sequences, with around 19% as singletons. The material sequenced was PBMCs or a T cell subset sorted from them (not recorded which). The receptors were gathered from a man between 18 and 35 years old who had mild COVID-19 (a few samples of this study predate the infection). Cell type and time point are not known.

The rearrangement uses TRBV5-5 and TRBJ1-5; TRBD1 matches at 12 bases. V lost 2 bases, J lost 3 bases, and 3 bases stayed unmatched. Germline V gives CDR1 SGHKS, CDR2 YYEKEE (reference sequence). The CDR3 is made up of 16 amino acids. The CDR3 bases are TGTGCCAGCAGCTTCGGGGACAGGGGGCACAATCAGCCCCAGCATTTT. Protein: CASSFGDRGHNQPQHF.

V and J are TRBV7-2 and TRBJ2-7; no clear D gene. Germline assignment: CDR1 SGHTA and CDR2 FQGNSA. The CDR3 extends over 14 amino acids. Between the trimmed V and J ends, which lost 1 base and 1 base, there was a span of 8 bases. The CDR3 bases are TGTGCCAGCAGCTTAGTTTTTGTGTCCTACGAGCAGTACTTC. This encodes CASSLVFVSYEQYF.

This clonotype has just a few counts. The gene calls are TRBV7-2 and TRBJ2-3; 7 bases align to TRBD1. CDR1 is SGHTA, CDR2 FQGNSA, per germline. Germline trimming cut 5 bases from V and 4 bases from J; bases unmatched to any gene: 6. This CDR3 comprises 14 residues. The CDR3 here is CASSPRTGADTQYF. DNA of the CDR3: TGTGCCAGCAGCCCCCGGACAGGCGCAGATACGCAGTATTTT. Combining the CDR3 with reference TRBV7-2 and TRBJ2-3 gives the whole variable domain GAGVSQSPSNKVTEKGKDVELRCDPISGHTALYWYRQSLGQGLEFLIYFQGNSAPDKSGLPSDRFSAERTGGSVSTLTIQRTQQEDSAVYLCASSPRTGADTQYFGPGTRLTVL.

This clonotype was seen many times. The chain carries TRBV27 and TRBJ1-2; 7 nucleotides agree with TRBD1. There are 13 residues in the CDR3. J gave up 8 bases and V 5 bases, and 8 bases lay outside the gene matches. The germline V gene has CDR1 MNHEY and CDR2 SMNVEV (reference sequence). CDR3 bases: TGTGCCAGCAGTACGCTCAGGGGGGACGGCTACACCTTC. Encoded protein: CASSTLRGDGYTF.

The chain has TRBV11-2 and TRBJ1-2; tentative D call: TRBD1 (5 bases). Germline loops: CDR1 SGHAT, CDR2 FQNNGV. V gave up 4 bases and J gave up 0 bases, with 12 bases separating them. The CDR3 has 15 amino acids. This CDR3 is CASSYTGNSNYGYTF. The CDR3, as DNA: TGTGCCAGCAGCTATACAGGAAACTCTAACTATGGCTACACCTTC. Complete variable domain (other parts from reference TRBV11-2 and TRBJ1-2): EAGVAQSPRYKIIEKRQSVAFWCNPISGHATLYWYQQILGQGPKLLIQFQNNGVVDDSQLPKDRFSAERLKGVDSTLKIQPAKLEDSAVYLCASSYTGNSNYGYTFGSGTRLTVV.

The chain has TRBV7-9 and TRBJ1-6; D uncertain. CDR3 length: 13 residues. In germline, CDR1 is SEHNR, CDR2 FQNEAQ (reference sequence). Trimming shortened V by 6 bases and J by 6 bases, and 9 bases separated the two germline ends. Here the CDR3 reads CASRMAGNSPLHF. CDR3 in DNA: TGTGCCAGCAGAATGGCGGGTAATTCACCCCTCCACTTT.

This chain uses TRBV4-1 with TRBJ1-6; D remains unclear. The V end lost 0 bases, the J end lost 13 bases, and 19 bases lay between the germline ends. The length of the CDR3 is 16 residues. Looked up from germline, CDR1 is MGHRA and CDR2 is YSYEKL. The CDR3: CASSQDAVDLIAPLHF. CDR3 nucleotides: TGCGCCAGCAGCCAAGATGCGGTGGACCTGATAGCGCCCCTCCACTTT.